This T cell receptor beta chain was documented in a study of identical twins. Broader study findings: Insertions were reduced in abundant cord blood beta clonotypes but not in memory repertoires.

TCRdb reprocessed the 5' RACE reads via MiXCR and lists one record per CDR3 protein. In the table there are 310,000 or so distinct CDR3 sequences, under 9% of which are singletons. Deletions cut 6 bases from V and 5 bases from J, with 11 bases between. The CDR3 sequence is 13 residues long. The donors were all healthy and Caucasian. This clonotype was recorded many times. Its antigen is unidentified. Another study also made use of these data, one on yellow fever vaccine responses in identical twins.

The sequence was obtained from a woman younger than 35 in good health. The V and J genes are TRBV12-3 or TRBV12-4 and TRBJ2-1, with D tentatively TRBD2 (5 bases). Sequenced sample: memory (CD45RO+) T cells sorted from blood. Here the CDR3 reads CASRSRENNEQFF. The DNA for the CDR3 is TGTGCCAGCAGGAGCCGGGAAAACAATGAGCAGTTCTTC.